Listed below are T cell receptor beta chains from one sample, sequenced in a study of blood T cells in healthy people across ages. TCRdb reprocessed the 5' RACE reads via MiXCR and lists one record per CDR3 protein. This repertoire shows about 830,000 distinct CDR3 sequences, nearly 60% found once; its top ten account for approximately 23%. The sequenced sample was blood. The source of these receptors is a man aged 30-40 years in good health. Both conserved end residues are trimmed from each CDR3.

V gene: TRBV20-1; J gene: TRBJ1-1; CDR3 protein: SASTPWGPEAF
V gene: TRBV12-3/TRBV12-4; J gene: TRBJ2-3; CDR3 protein: ASSPNRREDTQY
V gene: TRBV28; J gene: TRBJ1-5; CDR3 protein: ASSSVQGAGNQPQH
V gene: TRBV18; J gene: TRBJ1-2; CDR3 protein: ASSPDRDSYGYT
V gene: TRBV20-1; J gene: TRBJ1-6; CDR3 protein: SARVEILSSYNSPLH
V gene: TRBV29-1; J gene: TRBJ1-1; CDR3 protein: SAHGGGAGTEAF
V gene: TRBV7-2; J gene: TRBJ1-2; CDR3 protein: ASSLGGSDGYT
V gene: TRBV3-1; J gene: TRBJ2-1; CDR3 protein: ASSQLSGGDYNEQF
V gene: TRBV19; J gene: TRBJ2-1; CDR3 protein: ASNGGSGSYNEQF
V gene: TRBV5-1; J gene: TRBJ1-1; CDR3 protein: ASSWNRVDHTEAF